A single sample is the source of the 14 T cell receptor beta chains below, sequenced in a study of blood T cell repertoires in COVID-19. Produced via immunoSEQ multiplex PCR; TCRdb's table is partial and in-frame only. The sample contains 650,000 to 800,000 clones, around 90% of which appear only once. Material for sequencing was peripheral blood. The receptor source for this set is a young woman with acute or convalescent COVID-19.

This CDR3 reads CASSSGGASPLHF. DNA for the CDR3: TGTGCCAGCAGCTCAGGGGGCGCATCACCCCTCCACTTT. The chain uses TRBV5-4 and TRBJ1-6; 8 bases are a match to TRBD1. This CDR3 comprises 13 residues. V trimming: 3 bases; J trimming: 10 bases; junction bases outside the gene matches: 3. Germline V gene sequence: CDR1 SGHNT, CDR2 YYREEE (reference sequence).

The gene calls are TRBV11-2 and TRBJ1-3; 7 bases line up with TRBD1. The CDR3 runs to 19 residues. CDR1 SGHAT and CDR2 FQNNGV come from the germline V gene. The junction had 17 bases not matched to a gene; V was cut back by 5 bases and J by 1 base. CDR3 in amino acids: CASSLTGTASPKSGNTIYF. The CDR3 DNA reads TGTGCCAGCAGCCTAACCGGGACAGCAAGCCCCAAATCTGGAAACACCATATATTTT.

With regard to this clone: The same CDR3 can be traced to other DNA sequences in this sample. The V gene is TRBV5-1, the J gene TRBJ2-1; a weak D match, TRBD2 (5 bases). The germline V and J ends were trimmed by 0 bases and 0 bases, with 7 bases remaining between them. From germline, CDR1 is SGHRS and CDR2 YFSETQ. There are 15 residues in the CDR3. In DNA form, the CDR3 reads TGCGCCAGCAGCTTGGGTGGGAGCTCCTACAATGAGCAGTTCTTC. It yields the protein CASSLGGSSYNEQFF. Using reference TRBV5-1 and TRBJ2-1 for the parts outside the CDR3, the full variable domain is KAGVTQTPRYLIKTRGQQVTLSCSPISGHRSVSWYQQTPGQGLQFLFEYFSETQRNKGNFPGRFSGRQFSNSRSEMNVSTLELGDSALYLCASSLGGSSYNEQFFGPGTRLTVL.

The count of this clone is one. V usage is TRBV4-1 and J usage is TRBJ1-1; no clear D gene. In germline, CDR1 is MGHRA, CDR2 YSYEKL. Trimming left V 3 bases short and J 1 base short, with 18 bases between. The CDR3 sequence is 17 residues long. The CDR3 sequence is CASSHQMGVWGNTEAFF. CDR3 in DNA: TGCGCCAGCAGCCATCAAATGGGAGTCTGGGGGAACACTGAAGCTTTCTTT.

The chain carries TRBV3-1 (or the pseudogene TRBV3-2) and TRBJ2-6, with 8 bases matching TRBD1. The ends lost 3 bases at V and 0 bases at J; junction bases unmatched: 4. This CDR3 spans 17 amino acids. Germline lookup yields CDR1 LGHDT and CDR2 YNNKEL (reference sequence). CDR3 nucleotide sequence: TGTGCCAGCAGCCACCTGGGACAGGACTCTGGGGCCAACGTCCTGACTTTC. This translates into CASSHLGQDSGANVLTF.

The V call is TRBV21-1, the J call TRBJ1-3. TRBV21-1 is marked as a pseudogene. CDR3 length: 13 amino acids. CDR3 sequence (DNA): TGTGCCAGCCGAGTTGTCTCTGGAAACACCATATATTTT. This encodes CASRVVSGNTIYF.

V is TRBV5-1 and J is TRBJ1-1, with no clear D. The CDR3 has 15 residues. V lost 0 bases and J lost 1, with 10 bases in between. Germline V lookup: CDR1 SGHRS, CDR2 YFSETQ. The CDR3 DNA reads as TGCGCCAGCAGCTTGGGTAGCGGAGGGAACACTGAAGCTTTCTTT. Encoded protein: CASSLGSGGNTEAFF.

The rearrangement uses TRBV5-1 and TRBJ1-5, with TRBD1 as a possible D gene (5 bases). V dropped 4 bases and J dropped 8 bases, with 22 bases sitting between them. This CDR3 comprises 16 residues. The germline gives CDR1 SGHRS, CDR2 YFSETQ. CDR3 DNA sequence: TGCGCCAGCAGCCCCCGACCCATTCAGGGAAGGGAGCCCCAGCATTTT. Encoded protein: CASSPRPIQGREPQHF.

This rearrangement joins TRBV29-1 to TRBJ1-3; D may be TRBD1 (6 bases). The CDR3 has 14 residues. V lost 5 bases and J lost 0, with 11 bases in between. Germline V gene lookup returns CDR1 SQVTM and CDR2 ANQGSEA. This CDR3 is CSVLGQSSGNTIYF. The CDR3 DNA reads as TGCAGCGTTCTTGGACAGAGCTCTGGAAACACCATATATTTT.

The gene calls are TRBV5-6 and TRBJ1-5; D is possibly TRBD1 (5 bases). The CDR3 has 16 residues. Germline values: CDR1 SGHDT, CDR2 YYEEEE. The germline V and J ends were trimmed by 2 bases and 2 bases, with 14 bases remaining between them. DNA for the CDR3: TGTGCCAGCAGCTTTGGTTTAGGGGCCGGCAATCAGCCCCAGCATTTT. Translating it yields CASSFGLGAGNQPQHF.

This chain connects TRBV5-6 to TRBJ2-5; TRBD2 agrees at 8 bases. This CDR3 contains 16 residues. Trimming removed 2 bases from V and 4 bases from J; junction bases left unmatched: 10. The germline V gene has CDR1 SGHDT and CDR2 YYEEEE. CDR3 region: CASSLKVPGGIETQYF. CDR3 nucleotide sequence: TGTGCCAGCAGCTTAAAGGTGCCGGGGGGGATAGAGACCCAGTACTTC.

This sequence joins TRBV5-1 and TRBJ2-3, with D perhaps matching TRBD1 (5 bases). Per the germline V gene, CDR1 is SGHRS and CDR2 is YFSETQ. The V end was cut by 0 bases, the J end by 4 bases, with 18 bases between. CDR3 size: 17 residues. DNA of the CDR3: TGCGCCAGCAGCTTGGCCTTTGGGGCCTCAAAGGCAGATACGCAGTATTTT. Encoded protein: CASSLAFGASKADTQYF.

The chain recombines TRBV9 with TRBJ2-3; 7 positions agree with TRBD1. This CDR3 has 16 residues. The V gene end was trimmed by 0 bases and the J gene end by 2 bases; junction bases not matched to a gene: 6. Germline V gives CDR1 SGDLS, CDR2 YYNGEE. The CDR3 nucleotides read TGTGCCAGCAGCGTAGTGTCAGGGGGTATCACAGATACGCAGTATTTT. Translated: CASSVVSGGITDTQYF. Complete variable domain (other parts from reference TRBV9 and TRBJ2-3): DSGVTQTPKHLITATGQRVTLRCSPRSGDLSVYWYQQSLDQGLQFLIQYYNGEERAKGNILERFSAQQFPDLHSELNLSSLELGDSALYFCASSVVSGGITDTQYFGPGTRLTVL.

The V and J genes are TRBV2 and TRBJ2-7, with TRBD1 identical over 9 bases. This CDR3 spans 15 amino acids. Germline V gene lookup returns CDR1 SNHLY and CDR2 FYNNEI. The ends lost 3 bases at V and 1 base at J; junction bases unmatched: 4. DNA for the CDR3: TGTGCCAGCAGTGATCCGGGACAGGGATCCTACGAGCAGTACTTC. Encoded protein: CASSDPGQGSYEQYF.